This T cell receptor (beta chain) was profiled in a study of blood T cell repertoires in COVID-19. Per the authors' pipeline: Amplification of reference gene primers provided the estimated nucleated cell counts. Generated by immunoSEQ multiplex PCR, the TCRdb table keeps only in-frame clones and is missing some. D and trimming come from the DNA, and the V and J calls and clone size come from that table. The sample carries approximately 210,000 clones, 89% recorded once. CDR1 is SGHTA and CDR2 is FQGNSA in the germline V gene. This CDR3 region has 14 residues. V dropped 1 base and J dropped 7; count of bases not matched to a gene: 5.

The rearrangement uses TRBV7-2 and TRBJ1-1, with 8 bases fitting TRBD1. This receptor was identified in a woman aged 40 to 50 with acute or convalescent COVID-19. The sequenced sample consisted of peripheral blood. The CDR3 here is CASSLGGTGYEAFF. The DNA for the CDR3 is TGTGCCAGCAGCTTAGGCGGGACAGGTTATGAAGCTTTCTTT.